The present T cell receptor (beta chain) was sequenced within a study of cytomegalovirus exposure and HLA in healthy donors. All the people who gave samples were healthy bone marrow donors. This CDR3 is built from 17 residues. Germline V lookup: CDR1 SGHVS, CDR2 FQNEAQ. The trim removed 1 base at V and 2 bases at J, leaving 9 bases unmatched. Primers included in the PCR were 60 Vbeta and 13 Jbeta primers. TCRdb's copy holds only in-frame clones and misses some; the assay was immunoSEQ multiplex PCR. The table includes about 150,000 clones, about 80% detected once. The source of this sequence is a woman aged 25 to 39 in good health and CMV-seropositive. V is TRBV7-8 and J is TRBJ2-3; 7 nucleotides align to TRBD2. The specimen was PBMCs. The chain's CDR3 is CASSLGFLLAPTDTQYF. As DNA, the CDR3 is TGTGCCAGCAGCTTAGGTTTCCTACTAGCGCCCACAGATACGCAGTATTTT.